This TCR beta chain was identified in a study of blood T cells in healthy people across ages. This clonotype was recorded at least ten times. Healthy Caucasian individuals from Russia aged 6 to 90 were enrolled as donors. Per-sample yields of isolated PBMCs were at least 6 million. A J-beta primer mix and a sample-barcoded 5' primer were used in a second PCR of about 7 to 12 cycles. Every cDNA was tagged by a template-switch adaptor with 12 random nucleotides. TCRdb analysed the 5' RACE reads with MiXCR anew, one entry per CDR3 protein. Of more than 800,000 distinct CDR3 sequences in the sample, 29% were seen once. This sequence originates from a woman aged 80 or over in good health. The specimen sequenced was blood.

The DNA of the CDR3 is TGTGCCAGCAGCTTAGTTTCGAACAGGGCCTACGAGCAGTACTTC. It translates to CASSLVSNRAYEQYF. The V gene is TRBV11-2, the J gene TRBJ2-7, with TRBD1 as a possible D gene (6 bases). This CDR3 spans 15 amino acids. CDR1 is SGHAT, CDR2 FQNNGV, per germline. V lost 1 base and J 2 bases, leaving 12 bases between the germline ends.